A selection of T cell receptor beta chains follows, all from one sample in a study of shared clonotypes between healthy human individuals. Sequencing was performed with immunoSEQ multiplex PCR; in TCRdb, only in-frame clones are kept and a portion is missing. The table lists some 470,000 clones, over 65% of them singletons, with 10% to 15% in the top ten. The sample comprised PBMCs. All receptors derive from a woman between 40 and 55 years old in good health. Some clones in this sample may be carry-over from other donors' samples. Both conserved end residues are part of each CDR3. D genes are given only for firm matches. Not all rows give a size; the values are once, few, many and, for expanded clones, a class.

j_call,clone_size,v_call,d_call,cdr3_nt,cdr3_aa
TRBJ2-5,.,TRBV10-2,.,TGCGCCACCCGGGGGGCGGGAGTAGAGACCCAGTACTTC,CATRGAGVETQYF
TRBJ2-7,.,TRBV10-3,TRBD1,TGTGCCATCAGTGAGTCCGGTCGGACAGGGTCCTACGAGCAGTACTTC,CAISESGRTGSYEQYF
TRBJ2-3,.,TRBV5-1,TRBD2,TGCGCCAGCAGCTTAACTAGCGGGGCCACAGATACGCAGTATTTT,CASSLTSGATDTQYF
TRBJ2-3,once,TRBV4-1,TRBD2,TGCGCCAGCAGCCAAGGGTTACTAGCGGGAGGAATAAGGGGAGATACGCAGTATTTT,CASSQGLLAGGIRGDTQYF
TRBJ1-4,.,TRBV28,.,TGTGCCAGCAGTTTATGGGGGGCGGGGCAGGGAAGAACTAATGAAAAACTGTTTTTT,CASSLWGAGQGRTNEKLFF
TRBJ2-1,.,TRBV4-1,TRBD2,TGCGCCAGCAGCCCCCGGACTAGCGGGAGAGGAAGAGGTGAGCAGTTCTTC,CASSPRTSGRGRGEQFF
TRBJ2-5,few,TRBV9,.,TGTGCCAGCAGCGTAGGAGGGGGGTTCCAAGAGACCCAGTACTTC,CASSVGGGFQETQYF
TRBJ2-7,once,TRBV6-6,.,TGTGCCAGCAGTGACGGCTACGAGCAGTACTTC,CASSDGYEQYF
TRBJ2-3,.,TRBV6-6,.,TGTGCCAGCAGTTACTCGATGTCCCTGGCAGATACGCAGTATTTT,CASSYSMSLADTQYF
TRBJ1-5,.,TRBV2,.,TGTGCCAGCAGGGTAAATCAGCCCCAGCATTTT,CASRVNQPQHF
TRBJ2-4,.,TRBV7-8,TRBD1,TGTGCCAGCAGCTTAGAGGGGGCCGGGAACATTCAGTACTTC,CASSLEGAGNIQYF
TRBJ2-1,.,TRBV4-3,TRBD1,TGCGCCAGCAGCCCCGACAGGGTCGAAGGCTCCTACAATGAGCAGTTCTTC,CASSPDRVEGSYNEQFF
TRBJ1-5,once,TRBV2,.,TGTGCCAGCAGTACAGGGATCACTCAGCCCCAGCATTTT,CASSTGITQPQHF
TRBJ2-7,.,TRBV7-6,TRBD2,TGTGCCAGCAGCTTAGCCTGGACTAGCGGGAGCTACGAGCAGTACTTC,CASSLAWTSGSYEQYF
TRBJ1-1,.,TRBV6-1,.,TGTGCCAGCAGTGAACCCGGGGGCTCCACTGAAGCTTTCTTT,CASSEPGGSTEAFF
TRBJ1-4,once,TRBV5-1,.,TGCGCCAGCAGTGAACAGGCTAATGAAAAACTGTTTTTT,CASSEQANEKLFF
TRBJ2-5,few,TRBV5-4,TRBD2,TGTGCCAGCAGCTTTAGCGGGAGTTGGGAGACCCAGTACTTC,CASSFSGSWETQYF
TRBJ2-1,.,TRBV9,.,TGTGCCAGCAGCGTAGTGGGGAGCGCAATGTACAATGAGCAGTTCTTC,CASSVVGSAMYNEQFF
TRBJ2-1,.,TRBV7-6,TRBD2,TGTGCCAGCAGCTTCGCGGCGGGAGCTTCCTACAATGAGCAGTTCTTC,CASSFAAGASYNEQFF
TRBJ2-2,.,TRBV6-4,TRBD1,TGTGCCAGCAGTGACGCGGGACAGGGAAACACCGGGGAGCTGTTTTTT,CASSDAGQGNTGELFF
TRBJ1-5,.,TRBV28,TRBD1,TGTGCCAGCTCGACAGGGCATGACAATCAGCCCCAGCATTTT,CASSTGHDNQPQHF
TRBJ1-1,few,TRBV19,TRBD1,TGTGCCAGTATAGCGGACAGGGGCACTGAAGCTTTCTTT,CASIADRGTEAFF
TRBJ2-2,.,TRBV30,.,TGTGCCTGGAGAAACAGGGTTATTGGGGAGCTGTTTTTT,CAWRNRVIGELFF
TRBJ2-5,.,TRBV9,.,TGTGCCAGCAGCGTAGCTACAGGGCAGGAGACCCAGTACTTC,CASSVATGQETQYF
TRBJ1-1,few,TRBV7-9,.,TGTGCCAGCAGCCCCTACGAAACTGAAGCTTTCTTT,CASSPYETEAFF
TRBJ2-7,.,TRBV7-8,.,TGTGCCAGCAGCTTCCGGGACGGACTCTACGAGCAGTACTTC,CASSFRDGLYEQYF
TRBJ2-7,.,TRBV6-5,TRBD1,TGTGCCAGCAGCTCGGGACAGGGTACCTACGAGCAGTACTTC,CASSSGQGTYEQYF
TRBJ2-7,.,TRBV30,.,TGTGCCTGGAGGTTGGTCGAAGGCCAGGGCCACTCCTACGAGCAGTACTTC,CAWRLVEGQGHSYEQYF
TRBJ2-1,.,TRBV7-9,TRBD2,TGTGCCAGTAGCGGGAGTAACAATGAGCAGTTCTTC,CASSGSNNEQFF
TRBJ2-1,.,TRBV11-2,.,TGTGCCAGCAGCTTAGGTACCTTAAATGAGCAGTTCTTC,CASSLGTLNEQFF
TRBJ2-1,.,TRBV19,TRBD2,TGTGCCAGTAGCCTTCGTCTAGCGGGAGGGCGGAATGAGCAGTTCTTC,CASSLRLAGGRNEQFF
TRBJ2-2,.,TRBV10-3,TRBD2,TGTGCCAACAACGGGGGGGCCGGGGAGCTGTTTTTT,CANNGGAGELFF
TRBJ2-1,.,TRBV7-8,.,TGTGCCAGCAGCTTAAGGCGGGAACACAATGAGCAGTTCTTC,CASSLRREHNEQFF
TRBJ2-5,.,TRBV5-4,.,TGTGCCAGCAGCTTGGGAGAGCAGGGGAAGACCCAGTACTTC,CASSLGEQGKTQYF
TRBJ1-3,.,TRBV7-2,.,TGTGCCAGCAGCTTAGTTGCGGTGCCCTCTGGAAACACCATATATTTT,CASSLVAVPSGNTIYF
TRBJ2-1,.,TRBV6-1,TRBD2,TGTGCCAGCAGTGACGAAGCGGGAGGGCCCTACAATGAGCAGTTCTTC,CASSDEAGGPYNEQFF
TRBJ2-7,.,TRBV4-3,.,TGCGCCAGCAGCCAAGGTTACGGACCTGACTACGAGCAGTACTTC,CASSQGYGPDYEQYF
TRBJ1-2,few,TRBV2,.,TGTGCCAGCAGTGAAAAGGAAGTCAGGGGAGGCCGGGGCTACACCTTC,CASSEKEVRGGRGYTF
TRBJ1-2,few,TRBV2,TRBD1,TGTGCCAGCAGTGAACAGGGGGCTAACTATGGCTACACCTTC,CASSEQGANYGYTF
TRBJ2-5,.,TRBV19,TRBD1,TGTGCCAGTAGTCCTTTGGGCAGGGGGCCCCTGGAAGAGACCCAGTACTTC,CASSPLGRGPLEETQYF
TRBJ2-5,.,TRBV2,TRBD2,TGTGCCAGCAGGGAAGGGACTAGCGGGACGGAGACCCAGTACTTC,CASREGTSGTETQYF
TRBJ1-2,.,TRBV7-2,.,TGTGCCAGCAGCCCAGCGTTAACGGGTGGTCGTGGCTACACCTTC,CASSPALTGGRGYTF
TRBJ2-4,.,TRBV7-2,.,TGTGCCAGCAGCCTACAGGGAACCAAAAACATTCAGTACTTC,CASSLQGTKNIQYF
TRBJ1-2,.,TRBV5-1,.,TGCGCCAGCAGCCTGGGGGAACAGGACTTCACCTTC,CASSLGEQDFTF
TRBJ1-5,.,TRBV28,.,TGTGCCAGCAGCCACCGGGACAACTATAGCAATCAGCCCCAGCATTTT,CASSHRDNYSNQPQHF
TRBJ2-7,few,TRBV10-1,TRBD2,TGCGCCAGCAGCCCAGGACTAGCGGGAGTCACCGAGCAGTACTTC,CASSPGLAGVTEQYF
TRBJ1-5,many,TRBV2,.,TGTGCCAGCAGGCCAGGGACTGCTAGCAATCAGCCCCAGCATTTT,CASRPGTASNQPQHF
TRBJ2-1,.,TRBV6-1,TRBD2,TGTGCCAGCAGTGAAGTGCGGGAGGAGGATGAGCAGTTCTTC,CASSEVREEDEQFF